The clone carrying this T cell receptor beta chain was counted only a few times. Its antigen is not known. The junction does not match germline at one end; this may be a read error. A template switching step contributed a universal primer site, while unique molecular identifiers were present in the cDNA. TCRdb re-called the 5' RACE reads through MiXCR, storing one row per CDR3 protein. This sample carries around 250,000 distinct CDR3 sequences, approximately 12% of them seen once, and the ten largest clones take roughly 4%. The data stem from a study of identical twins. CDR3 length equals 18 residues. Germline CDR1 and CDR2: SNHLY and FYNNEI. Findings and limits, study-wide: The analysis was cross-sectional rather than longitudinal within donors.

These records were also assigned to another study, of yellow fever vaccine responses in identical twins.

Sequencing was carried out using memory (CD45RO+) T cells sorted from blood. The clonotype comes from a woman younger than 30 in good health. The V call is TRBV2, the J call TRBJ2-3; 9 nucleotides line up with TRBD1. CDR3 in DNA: TGTACCAGCAGGGTGGGGACAGGGCTAGTTATAGGCACAGATACGCAGTATTTT. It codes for CTSRVGTGLVIGTDTQYF. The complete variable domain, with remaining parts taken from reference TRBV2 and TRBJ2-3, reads EPEVTQTPSHQVTQMGQEVILRCVPISNHLYFYWYRQILGQKVEFLVSFYNNEISEKSEIFDDQFSVERPDGSNFTLKIRSTKLEDSAMYFCTSRVGTGLVIGTDTQYFGPGTRLTVL.